The entry below gives a single T cell receptor (beta chain) sequence along with its context. Its antigen is unidentified. Donors came from a validation cohort of some 110 subjects, distinct from the first 666-subject cohort. The CDR3 extends over 14 amino acids. Trimming took off 0 bases at V and 0 bases at J, with 5 bases between the two ends. Germline CDR1 and CDR2: MNHEY and SVGAGI. This sample was included in a study of cytomegalovirus exposure and HLA in healthy donors. Study-level information: The 550 to 800 first-cohort repertoires and the roughly 130 validation repertoires shared the same platform, a later analysis reported. General observations from the study: Some TCR beta chains (164 of them) were listed as cytomegalovirus-associated. As confirmed in vitro, a few CMV-associated chains were specific for CMV antigens.

Sequencing used immunoSEQ multiplex PCR; TCRdb keeps in-frame clones, though not all of them. The sample yields 110,000 to 150,000 clones, 80% to 90% seen once. The rearrangement joins TRBV6-5 to TRBJ1-1; no clear D. Input material: PBMCs. This TCR was recovered from a woman younger than 30 in good health and CMV-seropositive. The CDR3 protein is CASSYSSMNTEAFF. In DNA, the CDR3 is TGTGCCAGCAGTTACTCGTCCATGAACACTGAAGCTTTCTTT.